One and the same sample provided the 14 T cell receptor beta chains below, sequenced in a study of OX40 agonist ivuxolimab in advanced cancers. Data came from immunoSEQ multiplex PCR; TCRdb stores just in-frame clones and leaves some out. The sample lists 95,000 to 150,000 clones; about 94% were seen once. Here the sequenced sample was CD4+ or CD8+ T cells sorted from blood, taken in a trial of the OX40 agonist ivuxolimab. The receptors shown here come from an adult with an advanced solid tumor such as melanoma, head and neck, liver or kidney cancer.

This chain uses TRBV5-1 with TRBJ2-5; D gene ambiguous. The ends were cut back, 2 bases at V and 1 base at J, with 9 bases in the middle. This CDR3 is built from 14 residues. Germline values: CDR1 SGHRS, CDR2 YFSETQ. The CDR3 is CASSLELPQETQYF. CDR3 nucleotides: TGCGCCAGCAGCTTAGAACTACCCCAAGAGACCCAGTACTTC.

V gene TRBV7-2 combines with J gene TRBJ1-6; D is perhaps TRBD1 (5 bases). The CDR3 consists of 17 residues. The ends were cut back, 7 bases at V and 7 bases at J, with 23 bases in the middle. In germline, CDR1 is SGHTA, CDR2 FQGNSA. The CDR3 is CASTPRGGGRGNSPLHF. The CDR3 region has the DNA TGTGCCAGCACCCCTAGGGGCGGAGGGAGGGGAAATTCACCCCTCCACTTT. The full variable domain, in which reference TRBV7-2 and TRBJ1-6 provide the parts outside the CDR3, is GAGVSQSPSNKVTEKGKDVELRCDPISGHTALYWYRQSLGQGLEFLIYFQGNSAPDKSGLPSDRFSAERTGGSVSTLTIQRTQQEDSAVYLCASTPRGGGRGNSPLHFGNGTRLTVT.

The V call is TRBV18, the J call TRBJ2-6; D call uncertain. The CDR3 sequence is 14 residues long. CDR1 is KGHSH, CDR2 LQKENI, per germline. V was pared by 1 base and J by 1 base, with 2 bases between. This CDR3 is CASSPQSGANVLTF. In DNA form, the CDR3 reads TGTGCCAGCTCACCACAGTCTGGGGCCAACGTCCTGACTTTC.

CDR3 DNA sequence: TGTGCCACCCGAGGGGCGACTCCCACGAATGAAAAACTGTTTTTT. It translates to CATRGATPTNEKLFF. The rearrangement uses TRBV6-1 and TRBJ1-4; tentatively, D is TRBD1 (5 bases). CDR1 and CDR2 (germline): MNHNS, SASEGT. The CDR3 extends over 15 amino acids. Trimming pared 10 bases from V and 5 bases from J, leaving 20 bases between.

The CDR3 here is CASSLDRGRSPLHF. CDR3 nucleotides: TGTGCCAGTAGTTTGGACAGGGGGCGTTCACCCCTCCACTTT. This chain links TRBV19 with TRBJ1-6; 11 bases align to TRBD1. Germline-derived CDR1 and CDR2 are LNHDA and SQIVND (reference sequence). V lost 5 bases to trimming and J lost 9 bases; unmatched junction nucleotides: 3. This CDR3 is built from 14 residues.

This clone appeared once. V and J are TRBV2 and TRBJ1-2; D might be TRBD1 (5 bases). V shed 1 base and J shed 1 base, with 16 bases lying between them. CDR3 length: 17 amino acids. Per the germline V gene, CDR1 is SNHLY and CDR2 is FYNNEI. The CDR3 region is CASSEDGTGGLNYGYTF. In nucleotides, the CDR3 is TGTGCCAGCAGTGAAGATGGAACAGGAGGACTTAACTATGGCTACACCTTC. Looking up the rest from reference TRBV2 and TRBJ1-2 gives the full variable domain: EPEVTQTPSHQVTQMGQEVILRCVPISNHLYFYWYRQILGQKVEFLVSFYNNEISEKSEIFDDQFSVERPDGSNFTLKIRSTKLEDSAMYFCASSEDGTGGLNYGYTFGSGTRLTVV.

This chain joins TRBV6-1 and TRBJ2-3; tentatively, D is TRBD1 (5 bases). The length of the CDR3 is 14 residues. V lost 6 bases and J lost 1, with 11 bases in between. The germline CDR1 and CDR2 sequences are MNHNS and SASEGT. CDR3 nucleotide sequence: TGTGCCAGCAGCCTGCAGGGCGGCACAGATACGCAGTATTTT. This sequence encodes CASSLQGGTDTQYF.

The chain joins TRBV11-3 to TRBJ2-3; 7 bases match TRBD2. There are 16 residues in the CDR3. Germline loops: CDR1 SGHNT, CDR2 YENEEA. Trimming removed 0 bases from V and 2 bases from J; junction bases left unmatched: 5. Here the CDR3 reads CASSLDRAGDTDTQYF. Written as DNA, the CDR3 is TGTGCCAGCAGCTTAGATCGTGCGGGGGACACAGATACGCAGTATTTT.

The rearrangement uses TRBV6-4 and TRBJ2-1; D might be TRBD1 (5 bases). Looked up from germline, CDR1 is MRHNA and CDR2 is SNTAGT. The germline V and J ends were trimmed by 0 bases and 6 bases, with 9 bases remaining between them. The CDR3 totals 14 residues. The CDR3: CASSDSGATNEQFF. For the CDR3, the DNA is TGTGCCAGCAGTGACTCTGGGGCAACCAATGAGCAGTTCTTC.

The chain combines TRBV20-1 with TRBJ2-7, with D uncertain. The CDR3 consists of 10 residues. The V end was cut by 5 bases, the J end by 3 bases, with 5 bases between. Germline V gene sequence: CDR1 DFQATT, CDR2 SNEGSKA (reference sequence). CDR3 coding DNA: TGCAGTGCTTTCAGCTACGAGCAGTACTTC. Protein sequence: CSAFSYEQYF.

The J gene is TRBJ1-2, the V gene TRBV7-9; 7 nucleotides line up with TRBD1. The germline V gene has CDR1 SEHNR and CDR2 FQNEAQ (reference sequence). The trim removed 4 bases at V and 4 bases at J, leaving 6 bases unmatched. The CDR3 is 14 amino acids. This CDR3 reads CASSSRGYSYGYTF. The CDR3 nucleotides read TGTGCCAGCAGCTCCAGGGGGTATTCCTATGGCTACACCTTC.

The chain couples TRBV5-1 to TRBJ2-2; perhaps TRBD2 as D (6 bases). CDR1 is SGHRS, CDR2 YFSETQ, per germline. The CDR3 runs 14 residues. V lost 5 bases to trimming and J lost 2 bases, with 10 bases between them. DNA of the CDR3: TGCGCCAGCAGACTCACTAGCAACACCGGGGAGCTGTTTTTT. Protein product: CASRLTSNTGELFF.

The chain links TRBV11-1 to TRBJ2-7; tentatively, D is TRBD2 (5 bases). V was trimmed by 4 bases and J by 3 bases, leaving 22 bases between them. This CDR3 is 17 amino acids long. Germline values: CDR1 SGHAT, CDR2 FQDESV (reference sequence). The CDR3 loop is CASSSENRGISHYEQYF. CDR3 nucleotide sequence: TGTGCCAGCAGCTCCGAGAATCGGGGAATATCCCACTACGAGCAGTACTTC.

The chain is built from TRBV19 and TRBJ2-7; 7 nucleotides line up with TRBD1. The CDR3 sequence is 13 residues long. The V gene end was trimmed by 3 bases and the J gene end by 3 bases; junction bases not matched to a gene: 2. CDR1 and CDR2 from the germline V gene are LNHDA and SQIVND (reference sequence). In DNA form, the CDR3 reads TGTGCCAGTAGTATGGGACAGAACTACGAGCAGTACTTC. Protein product: CASSMGQNYEQYF.